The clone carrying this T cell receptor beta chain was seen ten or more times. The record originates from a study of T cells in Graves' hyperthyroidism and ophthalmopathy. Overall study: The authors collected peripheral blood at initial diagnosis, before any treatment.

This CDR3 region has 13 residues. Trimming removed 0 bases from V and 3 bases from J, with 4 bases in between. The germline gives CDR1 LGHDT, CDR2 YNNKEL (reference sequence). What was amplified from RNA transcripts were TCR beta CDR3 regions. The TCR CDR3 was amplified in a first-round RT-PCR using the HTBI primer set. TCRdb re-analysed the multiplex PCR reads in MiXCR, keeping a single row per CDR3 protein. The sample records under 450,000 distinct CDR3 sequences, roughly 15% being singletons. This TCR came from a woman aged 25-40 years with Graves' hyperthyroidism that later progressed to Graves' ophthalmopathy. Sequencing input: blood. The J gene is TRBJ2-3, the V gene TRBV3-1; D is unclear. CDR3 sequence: CASSQDGTDTQYF. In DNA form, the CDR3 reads TGTGCCAGCAGCCAAGATGGGACAGATACGCAGTATTTT.